This TCR beta chain is drawn from a study of blood T cell repertoires in COVID-19. Whole-study context: Collection of acute and convalescent COVID-19 samples took place in the United States, Italy and Spain. PBMCs, B-cell-depleted T cells, or T cells were the source of the cDNA or gDNA that made up the material.

Original handling: Estimation of nucleated cell counts was performed using reference gene primer amplification. Only in-frame clones appear in the TCRdb table, and some are missing; sequencing was by immunoSEQ multiplex PCR. Clone size and V and J calls were adopted from that table, with D and trimming inferred from the DNA. Seen here are about 240,000 clones, approximately 80% observed once, and the top ten hold approximately 9.6%. Germline V lookup: CDR1 LNHDA, CDR2 SQIVND (reference sequence). This CDR3 has 13 amino acids. V gave up 9 bases and J gave up 2 bases, with 14 bases separating them. This chain connects TRBV19 to TRBJ2-7; D gene unclear. The clonotype originates from a woman at least 80 years old with acute or convalescent COVID-19. Specimen: peripheral blood. CDR3 DNA: TGTGCCAGGACTCAGACGGTTACCTACGAGCAGTACTTC. Translated, it gives CARTQTVTYEQYF.